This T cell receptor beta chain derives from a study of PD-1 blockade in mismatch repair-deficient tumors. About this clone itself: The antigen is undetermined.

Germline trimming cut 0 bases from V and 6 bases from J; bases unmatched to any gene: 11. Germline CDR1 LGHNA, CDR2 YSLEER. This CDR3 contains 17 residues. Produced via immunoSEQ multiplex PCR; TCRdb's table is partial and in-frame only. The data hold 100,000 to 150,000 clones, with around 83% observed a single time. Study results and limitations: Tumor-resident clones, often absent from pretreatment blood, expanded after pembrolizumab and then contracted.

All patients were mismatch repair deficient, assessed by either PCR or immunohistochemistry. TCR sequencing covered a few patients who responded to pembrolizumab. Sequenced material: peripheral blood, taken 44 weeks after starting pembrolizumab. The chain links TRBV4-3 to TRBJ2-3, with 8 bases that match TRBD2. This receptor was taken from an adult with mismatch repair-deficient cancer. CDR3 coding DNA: TGCGCCAGCAGCCAAGAAACGGGCGGGGGGCCTAAGGATACGCAGTATTTT. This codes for CASSQETGGGPKDTQYF.